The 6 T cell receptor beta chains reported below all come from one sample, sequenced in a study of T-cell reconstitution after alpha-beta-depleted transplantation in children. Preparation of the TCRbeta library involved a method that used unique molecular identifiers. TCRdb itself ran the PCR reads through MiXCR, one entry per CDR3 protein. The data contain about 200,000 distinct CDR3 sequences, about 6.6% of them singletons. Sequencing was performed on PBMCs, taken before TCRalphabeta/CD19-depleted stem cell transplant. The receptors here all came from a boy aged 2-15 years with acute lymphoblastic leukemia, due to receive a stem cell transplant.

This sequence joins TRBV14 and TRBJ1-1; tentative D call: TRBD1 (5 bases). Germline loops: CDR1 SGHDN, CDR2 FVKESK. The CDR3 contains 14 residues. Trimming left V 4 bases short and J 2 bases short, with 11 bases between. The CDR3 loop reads CASSRNRGNTEAFF. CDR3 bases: TGTGCCAGCAGCCGGAATAGGGGTAACACTGAAGCTTTCTTT.

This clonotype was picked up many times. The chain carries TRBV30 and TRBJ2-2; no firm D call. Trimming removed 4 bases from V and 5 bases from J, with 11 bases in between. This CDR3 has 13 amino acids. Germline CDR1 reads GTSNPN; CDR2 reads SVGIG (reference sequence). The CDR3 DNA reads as TGTGCCTGGACTAAGTCCTTGACCGGGGAGCTGTTTTTT. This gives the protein CAWTKSLTGELFF.

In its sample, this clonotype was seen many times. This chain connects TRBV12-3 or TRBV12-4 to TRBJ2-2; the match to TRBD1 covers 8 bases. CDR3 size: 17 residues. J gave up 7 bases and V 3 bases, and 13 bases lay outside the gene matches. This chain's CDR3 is CASSFFIGQGTNGELFF. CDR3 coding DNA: TGTGCCAGCAGTTTTTTTATAGGACAGGGTACGAACGGGGAGCTGTTTTTT.

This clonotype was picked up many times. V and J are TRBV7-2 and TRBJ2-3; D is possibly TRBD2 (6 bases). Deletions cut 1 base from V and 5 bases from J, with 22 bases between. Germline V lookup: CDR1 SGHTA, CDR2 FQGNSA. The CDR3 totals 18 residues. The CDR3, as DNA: TGTGCCAGCAGCTTAGGTGCGGGCGGGGTGTTTTACGGAGATACGCAGTATTTT. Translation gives CASSLGAGGVFYGDTQYF.

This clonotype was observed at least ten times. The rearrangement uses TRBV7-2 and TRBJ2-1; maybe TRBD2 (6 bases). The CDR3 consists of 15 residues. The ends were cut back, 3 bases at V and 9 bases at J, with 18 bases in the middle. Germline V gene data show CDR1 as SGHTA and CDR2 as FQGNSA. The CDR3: CASSFSGVGFGEQFF. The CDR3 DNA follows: TGTGCCAGCAGCTTTTCGGGAGTGGGCTTCGGTGAGCAGTTCTTC.

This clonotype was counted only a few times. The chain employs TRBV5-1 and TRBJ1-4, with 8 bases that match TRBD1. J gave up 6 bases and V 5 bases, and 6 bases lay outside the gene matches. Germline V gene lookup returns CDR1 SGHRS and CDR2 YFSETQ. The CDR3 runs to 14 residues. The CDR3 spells CASRRGQGDEKLFF. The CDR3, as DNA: TGCGCCAGCAGAAGAGGACAGGGAGATGAAAAACTGTTTTTT. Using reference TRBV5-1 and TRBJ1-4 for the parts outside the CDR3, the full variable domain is KAGVTQTPRYLIKTRGQQVTLSCSPISGHRSVSWYQQTPGQGLQFLFEYFSETQRNKGNFPGRFSGRQFSNSRSEMNVSTLELGDSALYLCASRRGQGDEKLFFGSGTQLSVL.